The T cell receptor beta chain under discussion was sequenced for a study of blood T cell repertoires in COVID-19. About the research overall: Sites in the United States, Italy and Spain provided acute and convalescent COVID-19 samples. PBMCs, B-cell-depleted T cells, or T cells were the source of the cDNA or gDNA that made up the material.

As handled by the study authors: How many nucleated cells were present was estimated from reference gene primer amplification. Data came from immunoSEQ multiplex PCR; TCRdb stores just in-frame clones and leaves some out. For V, J and clone size, that table is used; D and trimming come from the DNA. The sample lists approximately 88,000 clones, just under 80% seen once, with less than 7% in the top ten. Only a few counts were recorded for this clone. CDR3 size: 17 residues. Germline values: CDR1 PRHDT, CDR2 FYEKMQ (reference sequence). V trimming: 5 bases; J trimming: 2 bases; junction bases outside the gene matches: 8. Followed over time, Seattle patients had been enrolled while infection was active.

J is TRBJ2-5 and V is TRBV13; 13 bases are a match to TRBD2. Sequences were obtained from peripheral blood. The source of this sequence is a man between 65 and 85 years old with COVID-19, enrolled during active disease. CDR3 loop: CASSVTSGGTEQETQYF. For the CDR3, the DNA is TGTGCCAGCAGCGTGACTAGCGGGGGGACCGAACAAGAGACCCAGTACTTC.